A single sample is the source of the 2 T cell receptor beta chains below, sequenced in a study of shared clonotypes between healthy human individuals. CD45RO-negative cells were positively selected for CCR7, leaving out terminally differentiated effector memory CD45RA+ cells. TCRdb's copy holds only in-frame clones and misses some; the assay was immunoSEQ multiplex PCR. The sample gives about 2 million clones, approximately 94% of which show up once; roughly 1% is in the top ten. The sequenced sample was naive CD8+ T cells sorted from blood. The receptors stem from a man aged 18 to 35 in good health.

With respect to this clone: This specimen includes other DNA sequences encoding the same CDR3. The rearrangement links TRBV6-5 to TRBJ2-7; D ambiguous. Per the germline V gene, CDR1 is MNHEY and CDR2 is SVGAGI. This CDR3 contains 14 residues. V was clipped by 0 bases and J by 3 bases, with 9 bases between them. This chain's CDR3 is CASSYSYPSYEQYF. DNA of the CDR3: TGTGCCAGCAGTTACTCTTACCCTAGCTACGAGCAGTACTTC.

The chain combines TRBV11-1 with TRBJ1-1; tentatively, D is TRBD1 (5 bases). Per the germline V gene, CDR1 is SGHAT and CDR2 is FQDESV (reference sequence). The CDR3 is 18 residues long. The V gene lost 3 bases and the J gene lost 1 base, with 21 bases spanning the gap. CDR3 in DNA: TGTGCCAGCAGCTTTTCGTCAGGGACCTACCTGGAGAACACTGAAGCTTTCTTT. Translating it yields CASSFSSGTYLENTEAFF.